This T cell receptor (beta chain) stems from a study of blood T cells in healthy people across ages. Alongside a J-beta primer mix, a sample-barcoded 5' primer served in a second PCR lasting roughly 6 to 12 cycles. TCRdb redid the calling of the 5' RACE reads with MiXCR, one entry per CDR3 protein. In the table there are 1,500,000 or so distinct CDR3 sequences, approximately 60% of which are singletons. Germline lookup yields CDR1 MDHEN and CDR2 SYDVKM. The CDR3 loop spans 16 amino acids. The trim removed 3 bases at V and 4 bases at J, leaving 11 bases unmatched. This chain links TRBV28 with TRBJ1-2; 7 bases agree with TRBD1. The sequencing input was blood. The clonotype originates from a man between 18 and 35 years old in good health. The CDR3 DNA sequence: TGTGCCAGCAGTTTTCCGCCCGGGACAGCCATCTATGGCTACACCTTC. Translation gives CASSFPPGTAIYGYTF.